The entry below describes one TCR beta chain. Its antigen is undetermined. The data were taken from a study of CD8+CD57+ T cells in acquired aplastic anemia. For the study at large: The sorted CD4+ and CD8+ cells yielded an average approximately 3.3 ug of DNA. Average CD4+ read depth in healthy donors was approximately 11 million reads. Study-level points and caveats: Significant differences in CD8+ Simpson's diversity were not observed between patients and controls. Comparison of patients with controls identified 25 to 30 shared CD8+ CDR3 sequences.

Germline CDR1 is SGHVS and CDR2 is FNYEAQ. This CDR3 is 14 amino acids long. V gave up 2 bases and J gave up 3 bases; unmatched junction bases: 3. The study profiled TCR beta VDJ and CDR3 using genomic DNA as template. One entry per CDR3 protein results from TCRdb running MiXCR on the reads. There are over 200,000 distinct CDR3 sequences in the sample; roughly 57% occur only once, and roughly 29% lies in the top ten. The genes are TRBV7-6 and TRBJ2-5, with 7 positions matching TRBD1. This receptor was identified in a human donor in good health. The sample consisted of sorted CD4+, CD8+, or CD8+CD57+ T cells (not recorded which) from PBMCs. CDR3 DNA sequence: TGTGCCAGCAGCTTACTTACAGGGGAAGAGACCCAGTACTTC. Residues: CASSLLTGEETQYF.